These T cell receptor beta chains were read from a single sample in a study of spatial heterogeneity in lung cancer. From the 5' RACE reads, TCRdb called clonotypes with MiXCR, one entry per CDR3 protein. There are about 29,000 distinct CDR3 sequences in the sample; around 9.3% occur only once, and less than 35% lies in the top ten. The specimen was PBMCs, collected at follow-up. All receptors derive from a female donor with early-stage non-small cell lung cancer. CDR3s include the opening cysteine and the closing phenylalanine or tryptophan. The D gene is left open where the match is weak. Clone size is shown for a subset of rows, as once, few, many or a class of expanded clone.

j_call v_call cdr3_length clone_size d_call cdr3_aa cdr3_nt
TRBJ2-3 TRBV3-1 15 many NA CASSQRRGDTDTQYF TGTGCCAGCAGCCAGAGAAGAGGGGATACTGATACGCAGTATTTT
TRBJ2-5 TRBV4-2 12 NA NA CASSQVPGTQYF TGTGCCAGCAGCCAAGTCCCCGGGACCCAGTACTTC
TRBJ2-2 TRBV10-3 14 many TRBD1 CAMTGTENTGELFF TGTGCCATGACCGGGACAGAGAACACCGGGGAGCTGTTTTTT
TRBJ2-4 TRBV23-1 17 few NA CASSLGKRAIAKNIQYF TGCGCCAGCAGTCTGGGCAAGCGGGCCATAGCCAAAAACATTCAGTACTTC
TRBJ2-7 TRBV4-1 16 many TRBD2 CASSQEARLAGGQQYF TGCGCCAGCAGCCAAGAAGCTCGGCTAGCGGGGGGGCAGCAGTACTTC
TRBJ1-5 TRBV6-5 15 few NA CASRSGQIGNQPQHF TGTGCCAGCAGATCCGGACAGATTGGCAATCAGCCCCAGCATTTT
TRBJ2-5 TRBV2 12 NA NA CASQKHQETQYF TGTGCCAGCCAGAAACACCAAGAGACCCAGTACTTC
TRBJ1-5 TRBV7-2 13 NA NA CASSAQGNRPQHF TGTGCCAGCAGCGCACAGGGAAATCGGCCCCAGCATTTT
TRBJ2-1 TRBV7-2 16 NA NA CASSLAPGSSYNEQFF TGTGCCAGCAGCTTAGCGCCAGGTAGCTCCTACAATGAGCAGTTCTTC
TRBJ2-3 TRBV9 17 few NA CASGDGRTLKSVDTQYF TGTGCCAGCGGGGATGGGCGGACGCTCAAATCTGTGGATACGCAGTATTTT
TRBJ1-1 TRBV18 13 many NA CASSRKENTEAFF TGTGCCAGCTCACGTAAAGAGAACACTGAAGCTTTCTTT
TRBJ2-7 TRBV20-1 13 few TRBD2 CSARGTSGDEQYF TGCAGTGCTAGAGGGACTAGCGGGGACGAGCAGTACTTC
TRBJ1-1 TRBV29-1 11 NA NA CSDQGVTEAFF TGCAGCGACCAGGGCGTTACTGAAGCTTTCTTT
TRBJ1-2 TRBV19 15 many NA CASSITAWGSYGYTF TGTGCCAGTAGTATAACCGCGTGGGGAAGCTATGGCTACACCTTC
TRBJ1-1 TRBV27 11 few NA CASSWGTEAFF TGTGCCAGCAGCTGGGGGACTGAAGCTTTCTTT
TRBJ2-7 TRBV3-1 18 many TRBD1 CASSPTRDRGRVTYEQYF TGTGCCAGCAGCCCCACCCGGGACAGGGGGCGTGTGACCTACGAGCAGTACTTC
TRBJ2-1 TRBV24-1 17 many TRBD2 CATSDPRTSGGQDEQFF TGTGCCACCAGTGACCCAAGGACTAGCGGGGGACAGGATGAGCAGTTCTTC
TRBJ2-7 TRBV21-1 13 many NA CASSNRSPYEQYF TGTGCCAGCAGCAACAGGTCCCCCTACGAGCAGTACTTC
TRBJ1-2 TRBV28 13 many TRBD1 CASLSGGSYGYTF TGTGCCAGCCTCTCAGGGGGCTCTTATGGCTACACCTTC
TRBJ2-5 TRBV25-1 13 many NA CASSEPLPETQYF TGTGCCAGCAGTGAGCCTTTGCCGGAGACCCAGTACTTC
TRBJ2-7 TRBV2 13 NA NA CASRDRGFYEQYF TGTGCCAGCAGGGACAGAGGCTTCTACGAGCAGTACTTC
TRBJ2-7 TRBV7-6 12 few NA CASSSWGYEQYF TGTGCCAGCAGCTCATGGGGTTACGAGCAGTACTTC
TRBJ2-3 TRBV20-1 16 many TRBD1 CSGEHGTGGYTDTQYF TGCAGTGGCGAACATGGGACAGGGGGCTATACAGATACGCAGTATTTT